Below are 6 T cell receptor beta chains sequenced from a single sample in a study of relationships among human T cell subsets. The CD45RA-negative fraction was bead-selected with anti-CD45RO to obtain memory T cells. TCR alpha and beta CDR3s were amplified from mRNA by semiquantitative ARM-PCR. ARM-PCR used tagged nested gene-specific primers, then communal superprimers for exponential amplification. A single record per CDR3 protein comes from TCRdb applying MiXCR to the multiplex PCR reads. The sample has over 8,000 distinct CDR3 sequences; 50% to 60% are singletons. Sequencing input: memory T cells sorted from blood. The source of these receptors is a man in his forties in good health.

This clonotype was seen a handful of times. The chain employs TRBV28 and TRBJ2-1, with 9 bases matching TRBD2. The CDR3 has 15 residues. V lost 3 bases to trimming and J lost 5 bases; unmatched junction nucleotides: 5. The germline CDR1 and CDR2 sequences are MDHEN and SYDVKM. CDR3 region: CASSLGGRADNEQFF. CDR3 in DNA: TGTGCCAGCAGTTTGGGCGGGAGGGCCGACAATGAGCAGTTCTTC.

This clonotype was detected a few times. V gene TRBV28 combines with J gene TRBJ2-7; either TRBD1 or TRBD2 may fit D (6 bases each). The CDR3 loop spans 14 amino acids. Trimming cost V 6 bases and J 0 bases, with 12 bases left between them. Germline CDR1 and CDR2: MDHEN and SYDVKM. The CDR3 DNA sequence: TGTGCCAGCAGCGGGAGCAGGGGCTCCTACGAGCAGTACTTC. It encodes CASSGSRGSYEQYF. The full variable domain, rest sourced from reference TRBV28 and TRBJ2-7, is DVKVTQSSRYLVKRTGEKVFLECVQDMDHENMFWYRQDPGLGLRLIYFSYDVKMKEKGDIPEGYSVSREKKERFSLILESASTNQTSMYLCASSGSRGSYEQYFGPGTRLTVT.

The rearrangement uses TRBV28 and TRBJ1-1, with a possible D match to TRBD1 (5 bases). The CDR3 sequence is 15 residues long. Looked up from germline, CDR1 is MDHEN and CDR2 is SYDVKM. V lost 5 bases, J lost 5 bases, and 18 bases lay in between. The CDR3 sequence: CASSRDQGEATEAFF. In nucleotides, the CDR3 is TGTGCCAGCAGTCGAGACCAGGGCGAGGCGACTGAAGCTTTCTTT.

This rearrangement joins TRBV11-2 to TRBJ2-3, with 8 bases identical to TRBD2. Trimming removed 1 base from V and 6 bases from J; junction bases left unmatched: 6. The CDR3 is 15 residues long. Looked up from germline, CDR1 is SGHAT and CDR2 is FQNNGV. The CDR3 DNA reads as TGTGCCAGCAGCTTAGCGGGGGGGCCGGTGGATACGCAGTATTTT. This sequence encodes CASSLAGGPVDTQYF.

This clonotype appeared a few times. The chain carries TRBV28 and TRBJ1-2; 9 bases align to TRBD1. The CDR3 length is 19 residues. Per the germline V gene, CDR1 is MDHEN and CDR2 is SYDVKM. With V trimmed by 4 bases and J by 0 bases, 15 bases remained unmatched. The DNA for the CDR3 is TGTGCCAGCAGTTCCTTTCCGGGACAGGGCGGAGAGTCTAACTATGGCTACACCTTC. Translating gives CASSSFPGQGGESNYGYTF.

The chain joins TRBV18 to TRBJ2-7; either TRBD1 or TRBD2 may supply D (5 bases each). Germline lookup yields CDR1 KGHSH and CDR2 LQKENI. The V end lost 10 bases, the J end lost 2 bases, and 15 bases lay between the germline ends. The CDR3 is made up of 13 amino acids. As DNA, the CDR3 is TGTGCCACATTCGGGACGTCGCCCTACGAGCAGTACTTC. This encodes CATFGTSPYEQYF. Together with reference TRBV18 and TRBJ2-7, the CDR3 gives the full variable domain: NAGVMQNPRHLVRRRGQEARLRCSPMKGHSHVYWYRQLPEEGLKFMVYLQKENIIDESGMPKERFSAEFPKEGPSILRIQQVVRGDSAAYFCATFGTSPYEQYFGPGTRLTVT.